A single sample gave rise to the 2 T cell receptor beta chains below, sequenced in a study of blood T cells in healthy people across ages. The use of a sample-barcoded 5' primer and a J-beta primer mix characterized a second PCR of roughly 6 to 12 cycles. One entry per CDR3 protein, called by TCRdb with MiXCR from the 5' RACE reads. The sample shows about 1.7 million distinct CDR3 sequences, approximately 30% of them seen only once. Sequenced sample: blood. The source of these receptors is a woman in her 30s in good health.

This clonotype has just a few counts. The junction and the germline gene differ at one end; a read error may be behind it. The V gene is TRBV18, the J gene TRBJ2-7, with unresolved D. Germline CDR1 is KGHSH and CDR2 is LQKENI. The CDR3 totals 14 residues. The CDR3 loop is CASSPPDHSFEQYF. CDR3 nucleotides: TGTGCCAGCTCACCACCGGACCATTCCTTCGAGCAGTACTTC. Full variable domain (outside the CDR3, taken from reference TRBV18 and TRBJ2-7): NAGVMQNPRHLVRRRGQEARLRCSPMKGHSHVYWYRQLPEEGLKFMVYLQKENIIDESGMPKERFSAEFPKEGPSILRIQQVVRGDSAAYFCASSPPDHSFEQYFGPGTRLTVT.

Concerning this clonotype: A much larger clonotype is one base distant, so this may be a read error. V usage is TRBV7-6 and J usage is TRBJ2-7; no reliable D call. The CDR3 runs 15 residues. Germline V gives CDR1 SGHVS, CDR2 FNYEAQ. V was pared by 1 base and J by 2 bases, with 12 bases between. For the CDR3, the DNA is TGTGCCAGCAGCTTAGTACGGAACCCAGCCTACGAGCAGTACTTC. This sequence encodes CASSLVRNPAYEQYF.